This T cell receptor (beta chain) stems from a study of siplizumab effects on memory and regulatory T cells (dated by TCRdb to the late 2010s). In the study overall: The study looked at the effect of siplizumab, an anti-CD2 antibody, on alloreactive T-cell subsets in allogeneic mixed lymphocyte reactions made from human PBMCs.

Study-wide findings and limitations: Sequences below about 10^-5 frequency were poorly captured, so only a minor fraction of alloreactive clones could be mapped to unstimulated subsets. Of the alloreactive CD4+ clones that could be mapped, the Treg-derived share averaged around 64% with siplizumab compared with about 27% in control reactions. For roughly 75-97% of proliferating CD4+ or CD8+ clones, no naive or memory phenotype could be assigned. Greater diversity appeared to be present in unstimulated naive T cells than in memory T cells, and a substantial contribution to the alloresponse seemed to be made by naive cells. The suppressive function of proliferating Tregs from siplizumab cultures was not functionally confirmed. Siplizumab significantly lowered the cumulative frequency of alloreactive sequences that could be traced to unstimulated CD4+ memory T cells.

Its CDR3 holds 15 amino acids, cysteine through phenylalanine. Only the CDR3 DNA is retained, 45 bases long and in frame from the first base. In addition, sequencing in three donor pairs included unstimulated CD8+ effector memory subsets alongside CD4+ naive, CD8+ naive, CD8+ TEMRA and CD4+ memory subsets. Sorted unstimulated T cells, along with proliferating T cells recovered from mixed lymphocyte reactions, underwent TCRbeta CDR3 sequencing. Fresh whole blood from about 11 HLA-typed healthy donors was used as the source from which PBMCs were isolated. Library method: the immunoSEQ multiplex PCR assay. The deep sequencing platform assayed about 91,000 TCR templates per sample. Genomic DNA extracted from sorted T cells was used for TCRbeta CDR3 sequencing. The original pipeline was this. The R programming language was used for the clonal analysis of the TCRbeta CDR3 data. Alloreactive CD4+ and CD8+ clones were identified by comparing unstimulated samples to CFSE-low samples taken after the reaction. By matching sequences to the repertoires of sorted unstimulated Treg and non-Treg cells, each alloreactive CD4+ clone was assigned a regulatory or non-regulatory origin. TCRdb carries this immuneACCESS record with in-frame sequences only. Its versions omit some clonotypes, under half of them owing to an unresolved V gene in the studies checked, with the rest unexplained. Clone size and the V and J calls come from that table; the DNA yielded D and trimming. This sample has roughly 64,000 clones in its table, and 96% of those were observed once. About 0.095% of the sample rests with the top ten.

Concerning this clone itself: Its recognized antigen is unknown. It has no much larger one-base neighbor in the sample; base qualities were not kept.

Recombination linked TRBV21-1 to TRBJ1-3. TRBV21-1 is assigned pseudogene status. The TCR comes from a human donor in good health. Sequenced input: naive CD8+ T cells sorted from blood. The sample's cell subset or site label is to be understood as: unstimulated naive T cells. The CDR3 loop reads CASSNLSQRGNTIYF. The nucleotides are TGTGCCAGCAGCAATCTCTCACAGCGTGGAAACACCATATATTTT.